The clone carrying this T cell receptor beta chain showed up just a few times. Its antigen is as yet unknown. Germline values: CDR1 MNHEY, CDR2 SVGEGT. V trimming: 5 bases; J trimming: 4 bases; junction bases outside the gene matches: 11. This CDR3 comprises 16 residues. The data are from a study of early T cells in non-severe SARS-CoV-2 infection. Broader study findings: Matching results from VDJdb favored anti-spike CD8 responses, leaving private and CD4 specificities undetected.

Individual cDNA molecules received unique molecular identifiers during library preparation. One entry per CDR3 protein, called by TCRdb with MiXCR from the 5' RACE reads. The table shows approximately 22,000 distinct CDR3 sequences, with 4% to 5.5% occurring only once. The rearrangement uses TRBV6-2 or TRBV6-3 and TRBJ1-2, with 9 bases fitting TRBD1. The source is an adult who was a healthcare worker with PCR-confirmed SARS-CoV-2 infection or an uninfected control (not recorded which). Input material: whole blood. The CDR3 loop reads CASSPGQGRGGYGYTF. Here the CDR3 DNA reads TGTGCCAGCAGTCCGGGACAGGGCCGGGGAGGCTATGGCTACACCTTC.